The entry below gives a single T cell receptor (beta chain) sequence along with its context. Antigen: not known. Clones were read by immunoSEQ multiplex PCR, and TCRdb kept only the in-frame ones, dropping some. The table shows 150,000 to 200,000 clones, with about 90% occurring only once. This specimen belongs to a study of T cell responses to AZD1222 COVID-19 vaccine. Study-wide results and caveats: Repertoire collection took place solely once the T cell response had peaked. Baseline seropositives among AZD1222 recipients totaled only five or six. Following two doses of AZD1222, Spike-specific TCR breadth and depth rose.

The TCR sequence derives from an adult in good health. Sequenced here: peripheral blood, sampled on day 0 of AZD1222 vaccination.

CDR3 nucleotides: TGTGCCAGCAGCTTAGGGTTAGATATCGATGAGCAGTTCTTC. It codes for CASSLGLDIDEQFF. The chain recombines TRBV7-2 with TRBJ2-1; D gene unclear. The CDR3 totals 14 residues. Looked up from germline, CDR1 is SGHTA and CDR2 is FQGNSA. Trimming took off 1 base at V and 8 bases at J, with 12 bases between the two ends.